This TCR beta chain emerged from a study of neurological immune-mediated disorders. Points from the study as a whole: The most TCR clonal expansion was seen in HTLV-1-associated myelopathy, whereas the least was seen in multiple sclerosis, below the level in healthy controls.

MiXCR, run by TCRdb on the 5' RACE reads, gives a single entry per CDR3 protein. Altogether about 58,000 distinct CDR3 sequences are present, under 3.5% being singletons, with the ten largest covering approximately 7.1%. V was clipped by 6 bases and J by 6 bases, with 14 bases between them. This CDR3 has 13 amino acids. In regard to this clonotype: Its specificity is unknown.

This receptor was taken from a woman aged 55-75 years with multiple sclerosis. The gene calls are TRBV12-3 or TRBV12-4 and TRBJ1-1, with D possibly TRBD1 on 6 matching bases. Sequenced sample: PBMCs. The CDR3 DNA sequence: TGTGCCAGCAGGTTAAACAGGGAGTCTGAAGCTTTCTTT. It specifies CASRLNRESEAFF.